A single sample gave rise to the 25 T cell receptor beta chains below, sequenced in a study of human T cells and chemical hapten exposure. TCRdb re-analysed the RACE reads in MiXCR, keeping a single row per CDR3 protein. The sample lists 150,000 to 200,000 distinct CDR3 sequences, roughly 15% occurring once. As for time point: patch test 1, 2 weeks after DPC sensitization. The treatment is: therapeutic diphenylcyclopropenone sensitization with weekly scalp DPC. The specimen comprised whole blood, sampled in connection with sensitization to the hapten diphenylcyclopropenone (DPC). These receptors originate from a woman in her thirties with alopecia areata. Some clones in this sample may be carry-over from other donors' samples.

This chain links TRBV28 with TRBJ1-6; possible D gene TRBD1, 6 bases. Germline V gene sequence: CDR1 MDHEN, CDR2 SYDVKM. The CDR3 has 15 residues. V gave up 6 bases and J gave up 6 bases, with 15 bases separating them. The CDR3 nucleotides are TGTGCCAGCAGGCCCCTCACAGGGAGTAATTCACCCCTCCACTTT. This translates into CASRPLTGSNSPLHF.

This clonotype was picked up many times. CDR3 nucleotide sequence: TGTGCGAGCGGGGGCCCGGGTACAGATACGCAGTATTTT. This codes for CASGGPGTDTQYF. The genes are TRBV7-2 and TRBJ2-3; 8 bases are shared with TRBD2. This CDR3 is built from 13 residues. In germline, CDR1 is SGHTA, CDR2 FQGNSA.

This clonotype was seen a few times. This chain uses TRBV4-1 with TRBJ2-7; no reliable D call. V dropped 0 bases and J dropped 2 bases, with 8 bases sitting between them. Per germline, CDR1 MGHRA and CDR2 YSYEKL. The CDR3 has 14 residues. Written as DNA, the CDR3 is TGCGCCAGCAGCCAAGACCGGGCTGCCTACGAGCAGTACTTC. Protein sequence: CASSQDRAAYEQYF.

This clonotype was observed a few times. V and J are TRBV12-3 or TRBV12-4 and TRBJ2-7; TRBD2 matches 7 bases. The CDR3 has 14 residues. The ends lost 7 bases at V and 5 bases at J; junction bases unmatched: 11. CDR3 DNA: TGTGCCAGCACCCTCATGGCGGGAGTAGACGAGCAGTACTTC. The encoded protein is CASTLMAGVDEQYF.

The sample holds a few counts of this clonotype. This chain uses TRBV28 with TRBJ2-2; possible D gene TRBD2, 5 bases. Germline V gene sequence: CDR1 MDHEN, CDR2 SYDVKM. Deletions cut 5 bases from V and 6 bases from J, with 16 bases between. This CDR3 comprises 15 residues. DNA for the CDR3: TGTGCCAGCAGTGGTCTAGCCGGAAGAGCCGGGGAGCTGTTTTTT. It specifies CASSGLAGRAGELFF.

There are a few counts of this clonotype. V gene TRBV27 combines with J gene TRBJ2-7; TRBD1 agrees at 7 bases. In germline, CDR1 is MNHEY, CDR2 SMNVEV (reference sequence). The CDR3 runs 17 residues. Unmatched junction bases numbered 16, after V lost 5 bases and J lost 3 bases. As DNA, the CDR3 is TGTGCCAGCAGTCCTAGGGGAACTACAGGGGTACACTACGAGCAGTACTTC. This sequence encodes CASSPRGTTGVHYEQYF.

At least ten counts were recorded for this clonotype. CDR3 sequence reads: CASSLGPDSNYGYTF. As DNA, the CDR3 is TGTGCCAGCAGCTTAGGTCCAGACAGCAACTATGGCTACACCTTC. V is TRBV7-2 and J is TRBJ1-2, with a tentative D call TRBD1 (5 bases). V was clipped by 1 base and J by 2 bases, with 11 bases between them. The CDR3 consists of 15 residues. Germline V gene data show CDR1 as SGHTA and CDR2 as FQGNSA.

This clonotype was counted at least ten times. V and J are TRBV28 and TRBJ1-1, with D perhaps matching TRBD1 (5 bases). V dropped 8 bases and J dropped 1 base, with 8 bases sitting between them. The CDR3 covers 12 residues. The V gene's germline CDR1 is MDHEN and CDR2 SYDVKM. The CDR3 loop is CASSDKNTEAFF. The CDR3 bases are TGTGCCAGCTCGGACAAGAACACTGAAGCTTTCTTT. Variable domain in full (rest from reference TRBV28 and TRBJ1-1): DVKVTQSSRYLVKRTGEKVFLECVQDMDHENMFWYRQDPGLGLRLIYFSYDVKMKEKGDIPEGYSVSREKKERFSLILESASTNQTSMYLCASSDKNTEAFFGQGTRLTVV.

In its sample, this clonotype was seen a few times. V is TRBV6-6 and J is TRBJ2-7; D is ambiguous. The germline CDR1 and CDR2 sequences are MNHNY and SVGAGI (reference sequence). The CDR3 sequence is 11 residues long. Trimming cost V 6 bases and J 5 bases, with 8 bases left between them. CDR3 DNA: TGTGCCAGCAGGGGGTCTCACGAGCAGTACTTC. Translating gives CASRGSHEQYF.

The rearrangement joins TRBV12-3 or TRBV12-4 to TRBJ1-4; D may be TRBD1 (5 bases). This CDR3 spans 15 amino acids. V was cut by 5 bases and J by 6 bases, with 16 bases left in between. The CDR3 sequence is CASSPRRVVHEKLFF. The CDR3 nucleotides read TGTGCCAGCAGTCCCCGCAGGGTGGTTCATGAAAAACTGTTTTTT.

This clonotype is a singleton in its sample. This chain links TRBV6-5 with TRBJ2-5; 7 bases align to TRBD1. The CDR3 runs 15 residues. With 6 bases clipped from V and 2 bases from J, the junction kept 9 bases outside the gene matches. From germline, CDR1 is MNHEY and CDR2 SVGAGI. The CDR3 bases are TGTGCCAGCAGGCGTAAGGGGGCGAAGCAAGAGACCCAGTACTTC. Translated: CASRRKGAKQETQYF.

The sample holds a few counts of this clonotype. The chain uses TRBV12-3 or TRBV12-4 and TRBJ2-1, with D possibly being TRBD1 (5 bases). The CDR3 is 15 residues long. Trimming took 6 bases from V and 6 from J, leaving 18 bases between them. CDR3 nucleotide sequence: TGTGCCAGCAGCCTAAGGGGCGTACTAATCAATGAGCAGTTCTTC. It encodes CASSLRGVLINEQFF.

This clonotype was recorded at least ten times. The genes are TRBV28 and TRBJ2-1, with a weak D call TRBD2 (5 bases). V was shortened by 4 bases and J by 0 bases, with 16 bases between the two germline ends. CDR1 is MDHEN, CDR2 SYDVKM, per germline. The CDR3 loop spans 17 amino acids. In DNA form, the CDR3 reads TGTGCCAGCAGTTCACCCTCAGCGGCAACCTCCTACAATGAGCAGTTCTTC. Protein product: CASSSPSAATSYNEQFF.

In DNA, the CDR3 is TGTGCCAGCAGTTTAATGATTGGCCCCGGGGCCAACGTCCTGACTTTC. It is translated as CASSLMIGPGANVLTF. The rearrangement links TRBV6-2 or TRBV6-3 to TRBJ2-6; D is unclear. Germline V gene lookup returns CDR1 MNHEY and CDR2 SVGEGT. V was trimmed by 4 bases and J by 4 bases, leaving 14 bases between them. This CDR3 has 16 amino acids.

The CDR3 here is CASSPQGNTIYF. Written as DNA, the CDR3 is TGTGCCAGCAGCCCCCAAGGAAACACCATATATTTT. V and J are TRBV9 and TRBJ1-3; D gene unclear. Deletions cut 4 bases from V and 4 bases from J, with 6 bases between. Looked up from germline, CDR1 is SGDLS and CDR2 is YYNGEE. The CDR3 spans 12 residues.

This clonotype was seen only once. The V call is TRBV28, the J call TRBJ2-7; 7 bases agree with TRBD2. Germline loops: CDR1 MDHEN, CDR2 SYDVKM. This CDR3 has 15 residues. V dropped 6 bases and J dropped 5; count of bases not matched to a gene: 13. The DNA of the CDR3 is TGTGCCAGCAGCCAATCGGGCGGGAGTGTCAACGAGCAGTACTTC. Its translation: CASSQSGGSVNEQYF.

This clonotype has only a few counts. The V call is TRBV7-2, the J call TRBJ1-3; no firm D call. In germline, CDR1 is SGHTA, CDR2 FQGNSA. CDR3 length: 14 residues. The V end was cut by 1 base, the J end by 1 base, with 5 bases between. The DNA for the CDR3 is TGTGCCAGCAGCTTAGACCGTTCTGGAAACACCATATATTTT. Amino acid sequence: CASSLDRSGNTIYF.

This clonotype was counted at least ten times. This rearrangement joins TRBV4-3 to TRBJ2-7, with D tentatively TRBD2 (5 bases). Trimming cost V 0 bases and J 9 bases, with 15 bases left between them. CDR1 is LGHNA and CDR2 is YSLEER in the germline V gene. The CDR3 is made up of 14 amino acids. The CDR3 nucleotides are TGCGCCAGCAGCCAAGACCGAGCGGCTTTTGGGCAGTACTTC. Amino acid sequence: CASSQDRAAFGQYF.

This clonotype was counted at least ten times. The chain joins TRBV6-6 to TRBJ2-7, with 8 positions matching TRBD2. After removal of 2 bases from V and 3 bases from J, the junction contained 6 bases not matched to a gene. Germline CDR1 and CDR2: MNHNY and SVGAGI (reference sequence). The CDR3 covers 15 residues. The CDR3 spells CASSYGAGDRYEQYF. Here the CDR3 DNA reads TGTGCCAGCAGTTACGGAGCGGGAGACCGCTACGAGCAGTACTTC.

Points on this clonotype: This may be a read error, as it is one base from a much larger clone. The chain joins TRBV6-5 to TRBJ2-3; D gene uncertain. V dropped 0 bases and J dropped 6 bases, with 7 bases sitting between them. Looked up from germline, CDR1 is MNHEY and CDR2 is SVGAGI. The CDR3 is 13 residues long. The CDR3 loop is CASSYSKADTQYF. For the CDR3, the DNA is TGTGCCAGCAGTTACTCCAAGGCGGATACGCAGTATTTT.

The chain combines TRBV27 with TRBJ2-7, with 10 positions matching TRBD1. V was clipped by 4 bases and J by 1 base; unmatched bases: 4. The germline V gene encodes CDR1 MNHEY and CDR2 SMNVEV (reference sequence). The CDR3 has 15 amino acids. In nucleotides, the CDR3 is TGTGCCAGCAGTTCTGGGACAGGGGCTTCCTACGAGCAGTACTTC. Residues: CASSSGTGASYEQYF.

This clonotype was detected only a few times. The V gene is TRBV6-2 or TRBV6-3, the J gene TRBJ1-1; D is perhaps TRBD1 (6 bases). V lost 5 bases and J 7 bases, leaving 14 bases between the germline ends. CDR1 is MNHEY, CDR2 SVGEGT, per germline. The CDR3 consists of 13 residues. The CDR3 spells CASSHSGQNEAFF. The CDR3, as DNA: TGTGCCAGCAGTCATTCCGGACAGAATGAAGCTTTCTTT.

Many counts were recorded for this clonotype. The chain is built from TRBV6-2 or TRBV6-3 and TRBJ2-1; D uncertain. The CDR3 is made up of 15 amino acids. V was cut by 4 bases and J by 0 bases, with 10 bases left in between. The germline CDR1 and CDR2 sequences are MNHEY and SVGEGT. The CDR3 DNA reads TGTGCCAGCAGTTCGCCCTGGAGCTCCTACAATGAGCAGTTCTTC. The encoded protein is CASSSPWSSYNEQFF.

A note on this clonotype: A read error may explain this, as a much larger clone is one base away. This chain uses TRBV12-3 or TRBV12-4 with TRBJ2-1; 7 bases are a match to TRBD2. V lost 3 bases and J lost 5; bases outside the gene matches: 19. CDR3 size: 19 residues. CDR3 bases: TGTGCCAGCAGTTTGTGGCTAGCGGAGTTTCTCCGTAAGGACAATGAGCAGTTCTTC. This codes for CASSLWLAEFLRKDNEQFF.

The chain joins TRBV7-6 to TRBJ2-2; D is unresolved. The germline V and J ends were trimmed by 7 bases and 1 base, with 16 bases remaining between them. Germline V gene lookup returns CDR1 SGHVS and CDR2 FNYEAQ. This CDR3 comprises 16 residues. CDR3 sequence reads: CASIEFSHENTGELFF. CDR3 in DNA: TGTGCCAGCATCGAGTTTTCTCACGAGAACACCGGGGAGCTGTTTTTT.